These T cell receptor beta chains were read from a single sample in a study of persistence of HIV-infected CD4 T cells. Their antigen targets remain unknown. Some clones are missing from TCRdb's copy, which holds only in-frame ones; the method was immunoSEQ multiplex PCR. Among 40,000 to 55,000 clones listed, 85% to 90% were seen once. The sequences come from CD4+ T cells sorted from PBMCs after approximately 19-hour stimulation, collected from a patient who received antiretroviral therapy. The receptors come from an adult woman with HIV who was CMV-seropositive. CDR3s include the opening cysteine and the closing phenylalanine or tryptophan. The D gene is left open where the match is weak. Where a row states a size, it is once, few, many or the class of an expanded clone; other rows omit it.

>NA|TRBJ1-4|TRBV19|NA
TGTGCCAGTAAGCTGGGACGGGGGTTTGGGAAACTGTTTTTT
CASKLGRGFGKLFF
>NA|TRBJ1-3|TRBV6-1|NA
TGTGCCAGCAGTGAGGCCGGGGTTAGAAACACCATATATTTT
CASSEAGVRNTIYF
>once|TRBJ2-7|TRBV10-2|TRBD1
TGCGCCAGCAGGAGGGGACCGGGACAGGCAGCCTACGAGCAGTACTTC
CASRRGPGQAAYEQYF
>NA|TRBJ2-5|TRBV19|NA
TGTGCCAGTAGGGAAGGGACCCATGGGACCCAGTACTTC
CASREGTHGTQYF
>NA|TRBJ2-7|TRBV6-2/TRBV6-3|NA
TGTGCCAGCAGTTACGGGGGGAACAGGTTCTCCTACGAGCAGTACTTC
CASSYGGNRFSYEQYF
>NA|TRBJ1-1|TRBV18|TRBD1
TGTGCCAGCTCACCAGGGGGACAGGAAGCTTTCTTT
CASSPGGQEAFF
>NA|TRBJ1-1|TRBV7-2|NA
TGTGCCAGCAGCAACGACAGAAGCACTGAAGCTTTCTTT
CASSNDRSTEAFF
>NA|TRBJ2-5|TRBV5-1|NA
TGCGCCAGCAGCCCCGCAGGGGTGGAGACCCAGTACTTC
CASSPAGVETQYF
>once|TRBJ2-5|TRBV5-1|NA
TGCGCCAGCAGCTTGACCTTAGCGGTTGGAATTGAGACCCAGTACTTC
CASSLTLAVGIETQYF
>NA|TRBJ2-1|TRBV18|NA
TGTGCCAGCTCACCGGGCCCAGAAAACGGCCAGTTCTTC
CASSPGPENGQFF
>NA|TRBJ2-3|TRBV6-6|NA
TGTGCCAGCAGTCAGGATACGCAGTATTTT
CASSQDTQYF
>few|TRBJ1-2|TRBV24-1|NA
TGTGCCACCAGCCAGGGGTCCTATGGCTACACCTTC
CATSQGSYGYTF
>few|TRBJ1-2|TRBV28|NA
TGTGCCAGCAGCCCCGTCAGGGACTACTATGGCTACACCTTC
CASSPVRDYYGYTF
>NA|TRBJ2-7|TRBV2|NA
TGTGCCAGCAGGCCGAGGGGGGTCTCCTACGAGCAGTACTTC
CASRPRGVSYEQYF
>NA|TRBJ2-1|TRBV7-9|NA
TGTGCCAGCAGCTTGCGGAATGAGCAGTTCTTC
CASSLRNEQFF
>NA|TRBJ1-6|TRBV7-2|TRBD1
TGTGCCAGCAGCTTAGCCATGACAGGGCCTAGTTCACCCCTCCACTTT
CASSLAMTGPSSPLHF
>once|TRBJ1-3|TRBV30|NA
TGTGCCTGGAGTCGAACAGGGAACTCTGGAAACACCATATATTTT
CAWSRTGNSGNTIYF
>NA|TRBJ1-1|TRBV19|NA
TGTGCCAGTAGTATAGGGGGGACGTCGGACACTGAAGCTTTCTTT
CASSIGGTSDTEAFF
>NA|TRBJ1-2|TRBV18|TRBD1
TGTGCCAGCTCACTAAGGACAGGGGGCGACGATGGCTACACCTTC
CASSLRTGGDDGYTF
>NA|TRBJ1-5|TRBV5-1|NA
TGCGCCAGCAGCTTGGATGGCAATCCGAATCAGCCCCAGCATTTT
CASSLDGNPNQPQHF
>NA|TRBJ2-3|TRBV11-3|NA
TGTGCCAGCAGCCCCCAATCAGCCGGACGGAACAGACTATTCACAGATACGCAGTATTTT
CASSPQSAGRNRLFTDTQYF
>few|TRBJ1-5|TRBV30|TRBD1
TGTGCCTGGAGGGGACAGCACAATCAGCCCCAGCATTTT
CAWRGQHNQPQHF
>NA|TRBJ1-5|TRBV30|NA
TGTGCCTGGAGCAGGCAGGGCAATCAGCCCCAGCATTTT
CAWSRQGNQPQHF
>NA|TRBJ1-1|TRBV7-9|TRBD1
TGTGCCAGCAGCTTAACACAGGGGGCCGGTGAAGCTTTCTTT
CASSLTQGAGEAFF
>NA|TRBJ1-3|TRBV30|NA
TGTGCCTGGAGGGTCTCTGGAAACACCATATATTTT
CAWRVSGNTIYF
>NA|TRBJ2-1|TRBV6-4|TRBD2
TGTGCCAGCAGTGACTGGACTAGCGGGAGGTACAATGAGCAGTTCTTC
CASSDWTSGRYNEQFF
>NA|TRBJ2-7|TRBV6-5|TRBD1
TGTGCCAGCAGCGGACAGGGGTTCAACGAGCAGTACTTC
CASSGQGFNEQYF
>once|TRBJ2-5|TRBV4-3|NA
TGCGCCAGCAGTCAGAGACATGGAGCGGCCAGCCAAGAGACCCAGTACTTC
CASSQRHGAASQETQYF
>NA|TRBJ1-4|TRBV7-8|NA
TGTGCCAGCAGCCAATCCCCCGCAACTAATGAAAAACTGTTTTTT
CASSQSPATNEKLFF
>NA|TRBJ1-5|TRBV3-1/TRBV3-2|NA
TGTGCCAGCAGCCAAGATCAAACGGCACATCAGCCCCAGCATTTT
CASSQDQTAHQPQHF
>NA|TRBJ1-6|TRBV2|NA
TGTGCCAGCATTTCCTCGACGGGGGGTAATTCACCCCTCCACTTT
CASISSTGGNSPLHF
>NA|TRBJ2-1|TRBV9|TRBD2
TGTGCCAGCAGCATTACTAGCGGGAGTTTTCAAGAGCAGTTCTTC
CASSITSGSFQEQFF
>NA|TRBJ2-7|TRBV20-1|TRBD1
TGCAGTGCTACTGGGACAGCTGAGCAGTACTTC
CSATGTAEQYF
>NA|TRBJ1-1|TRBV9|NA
TGTGCCAGCAGCGTAGCTTCGGAGGTTCGGACGGCTTTCTTT
CASSVASEVRTAFF